The T cell receptor (beta chain) under discussion was sequenced for a study of T-cell reconstitution after alpha-beta-depleted transplantation in children. Preparation of the TCRbeta library involved a method that used unique molecular identifiers. TCRdb re-called the PCR reads with MiXCR, one entry per CDR3 protein. Among about 120,000 distinct CDR3 sequences listed, about a tenth were seen once. Concerning this clonotype: Antigen: not known.

V was clipped by 3 bases and J by 7 bases; unmatched bases: 6. Germline V lookup: CDR1 SGHRS, CDR2 YFSETQ. This CDR3 contains 16 residues. Whole-study results and caveats: Where some patients showed high TCRbeta diversity at day 60, it came from recipient T cells and thymic progenitors that had survived. A year post-transplant, T-cell counts and diversity derived mostly from newly produced T cells. Expanded graft clones, several hundred of them, were reportedly the source of alpha-beta T cells about two months after transplant.

Sequencing was performed on PBMCs, taken before TCRalphabeta/CD19-depleted stem cell transplant. The chain joins TRBV5-1 to TRBJ2-2; the match to TRBD2 covers 13 bases. The sequence was collected from a boy younger than 10 with acute lymphoblastic leukemia, due to receive a stem cell transplant. CDR3 region: CASSSGLAGAGGELFF. As DNA, the CDR3 is TGCGCCAGCAGCTCCGGACTAGCGGGAGCTGGCGGGGAGCTGTTTTTT.